This T cell receptor (beta chain) came from a study of shared clonotypes between healthy human individuals. Study-level points and caveats: The authors sampled blood alone, and tissue repertoires likely differ. A generally larger estimated richness was seen in naive subsets than in memory subsets.

This clone came up once. The antigen remains unidentified. Repertoires were generated with immunoSEQ multiplex PCR, while TCRdb's copy carries only in-frame clones and drops some. The sample carries more than 1 million clones, around 82% recorded once. There are 14 residues in the CDR3. V dropped 8 bases and J dropped 1; count of bases not matched to a gene: 6. Germline CDR1 reads MNHNS; CDR2 reads SASEGT. Naive CD45RA+ and memory CD45RA-negative subsets were split from CD4+ cells. This clonotype was sampled from a man younger than 35 in good health. Some clones in this sample may be carry-over from other donors' samples. The material sequenced was memory CD4+ T cells from PBMCs. Documented subset: CD45RA-negative fraction. V and J are TRBV6-1 and TRBJ2-5, with TRBD1 matching over 8 bases. DNA for the CDR3: TGTGCCAGCCTGGGACAGGTGAGCCAAGAGACCCAGTACTTC. Its translation: CASLGQVSQETQYF.